The rows below give T cell receptor beta chains drawn from one sample of a study of blood T cells in healthy people across ages. MiXCR, run by TCRdb on the 5' RACE reads, gives a single entry per CDR3 protein. The sample consists of 850,000 to 1,300,000 distinct CDR3 sequences, 35% to 55% of them appearing once. The sample taken for sequencing was blood. The source of these receptors is a woman aged 55-69 years in good health. The CDR3 runs from the conserved cysteine through the conserved F or W. The D gene is left open where the match is weak. The size of a clone is reported for some rows only, either as once, few or many, or as a class for expanded clones.

TRBV12-3/TRBV12-4,-,-,TRBJ2-5,TGTGCCAGCAGTTATGGGAGTTCCCAAGAGACCCAGTACTTC,CASSYGSSQETQYF
TRBV20-1,-,-,TRBJ2-7,TGCAGTGCCGCCACGGCAGACTTATCCTACGAGCAGTACTTC,CSAATADLSYEQYF
TRBV7-9,-,-,TRBJ2-7,TGTGCCAGCAGCTTAAAAGGGGGTGACTACAATGAGCAGTACTTC,CASSLKGGDYNEQYF
TRBV4-1,few,TRBD1,TRBJ2-1,TGCGCCAGCAGCCCGGGACAGGGGGGCAATGAGCAGTTCTTC,CASSPGQGGNEQFF
TRBV5-1,once,-,TRBJ1-5,TGCGCCAGCAGCTTGGGGCCTCGGGGTAGCAATCAGCCCCAGCATTTT,CASSLGPRGSNQPQHF
TRBV5-1,few,TRBD1,TRBJ2-7,TGCGCCAGCAGCTTGGTTTGGGACAGGGGCTCCTACGAGCAGTACTTC,CASSLVWDRGSYEQYF
TRBV15,few,-,TRBJ2-1,TGTGCCACCAGCGCTTCCGGGAGTGACAATGAGCAGTTCTTC,CATSASGSDNEQFF
TRBV27,few,-,TRBJ1-2,TGTGCCAGCAGTTTCACCGTCAACTATGGCTACACCTTC,CASSFTVNYGYTF
TRBV5-5,-,TRBD2,TRBJ2-3,TGTGCCAGCAGCTTGACTACTAGCGGGATAAGCACAGATACGCAGTATTTT,CASSLTTSGISTDTQYF
TRBV5-1,few,-,TRBJ2-5,TGCGCCAGCAGCTTGGGGGCCCAGCGGCAAGAGACCCAGTACTTC,CASSLGAQRQETQYF
TRBV29-1,-,-,TRBJ2-5,TGCAGCGTGGTGGGACTGGAGGGCCAAGAGACCCAGTACTTC,CSVVGLEGQETQYF
TRBV20-1,-,-,TRBJ2-3,TGCAGTGCTACTAGCGGAGGGGGGGTCACAGATACGCAGTATTTT,CSATSGGGVTDTQYF
TRBV20-1,-,TRBD2,TRBJ2-7,TGCAGTGCCCTTCCTTCTAGCGGGAGAGTCTACGAGCAGTACTTC,CSALPSSGRVYEQYF
TRBV29-1,-,-,TRBJ1-2,TGCAGCGTTGAACTTCCCTATGGCTACACCTTC,CSVELPYGYTF
TRBV5-1,-,-,TRBJ2-7,TGCGCCAGCAGCCCCGCCCCGGGCAGGGACTACGAGCAGTACTTC,CASSPAPGRDYEQYF
TRBV24-1,once,-,TRBJ2-5,TGTGCCACCAGTGACCCCGGTGCGGGCACAGGGACGGAGACCCAGTACTTC,CATSDPGAGTGTETQYF
TRBV13,few,-,TRBJ2-5,TGTGCCAGCAGCTTAGCGGGACGACTAGGTGGGCAGTACTTC,CASSLAGRLGGQYF
TRBV20-1,few,TRBD2,TRBJ2-7,TGCAGTGCCCGGGGACTAGCGGGGGCTGGTTACGAGCAGTACTTC,CSARGLAGAGYEQYF
TRBV9,-,TRBD1,TRBJ1-2,TGTGCCAGCAGCGTAGGGACAGGGGTACGGGGTCGCGGCTACACCTTC,CASSVGTGVRGRGYTF
TRBV7-2,-,TRBD1,TRBJ2-3,TGTGCCAGCAGCAACGGACAGGTGCGCACAGATACGCAGTATTTT,CASSNGQVRTDTQYF
TRBV24-1,-,-,TRBJ2-2,TGTGCCACCAGTGGCCGGGAGGCAGGGGTAATGTCACACACCGGGGAGCTGTTTTTT,CATSGREAGVMSHTGELFF
TRBV6-6,few,TRBD2,TRBJ2-1,TGTGCCAGTACTGTAGCGGGAGGGCAAAATGAGCAGTTCTTC,CASTVAGGQNEQFF
TRBV3-1,few,-,TRBJ2-1,TGTGCCAGCAGCCGAGGGACCAGCGGCTTTGAGCAGTTCTTC,CASSRGTSGFEQFF
TRBV5-1,-,TRBD2,TRBJ2-7,TGCGCCAGCAGCGGGGGACTAGCGGGAAGCTACAATGAGCAGTACTTC,CASSGGLAGSYNEQYF
TRBV11-1,-,-,TRBJ2-3,TGTGCCAGCAGCTGGACCCTCACAGATACGCAGTATTTT,CASSWTLTDTQYF
TRBV5-1,-,-,TRBJ2-7,TGCGCCAGCGCGGGGCAGCTCTACTACGAGCAGTACTTC,CASAGQLYYEQYF
TRBV25-1,-,-,TRBJ2-5,TGTGCCAGCAGTGAGGCCGGATGGGGTGAGCAGTACTTC,CASSEAGWGEQYF
TRBV27,-,TRBD1,TRBJ2-1,TGTGCCAGCGCCGTTACAGGACAGGGGCGGGTAGGGCAGTTCTTC,CASAVTGQGRVGQFF
TRBV14,once,-,TRBJ1-6,TGTGCCAGCAGCCAAGCGGGTCAGCGTAATTCACCCCTCCACTTT,CASSQAGQRNSPLHF
TRBV9,few,-,TRBJ2-5,TGTGCCAGCAGCCCCATTCTGATTTGGACCCAGTACTTC,CASSPILIWTQYF
TRBV28,-,TRBD1,TRBJ2-3,TGTGCCTGCAGTCCACAGGGGAGAAGCACAGATACGCAGTATTTT,CACSPQGRSTDTQYF
TRBV18,-,-,TRBJ2-3,TGTGCCAGCTCACGGACGCGGGCGGCGAACACAGATACGCAGTATTTT,CASSRTRAANTDTQYF
TRBV15,-,-,TRBJ1-1,TGTGCCACCAGCAGACCTATCCTGAACACTGAAGCTTTCTTT,CATSRPILNTEAFF
TRBV30,-,-,TRBJ2-4,TGTGCCTGGAGAGAAGGGGGACGTCGCCTTTCGAAGGAGCAGTACTTC,CAWREGGRRLSKEQYF
TRBV25-1,-,-,TRBJ2-6,TGTGCCAGCAATGAATCGGACCGGGACCCCTCTGGGGCCAACGTCCTGACTTTC,CASNESDRDPSGANVLTF
TRBV9,-,TRBD2,TRBJ2-7,TGTGCCAGCAGCGTAGGGGGACTAAGTCTCGAGCAGTACTTC,CASSVGGLSLEQYF
TRBV7-3,-,-,TRBJ2-3,TGTGCCAGCAGCTTAGGGGCCGGATCTAGCACAGATACGCAGTATTTT,CASSLGAGSSTDTQYF
TRBV9,-,-,TRBJ2-7,TGTGCCAGCAGCGTAGCTAAGGAGTACGAGCAGTACTTC,CASSVAKEYEQYF
TRBV11-1,-,TRBD1,TRBJ2-1,TGTGCCAGCAGCTTAGCGGGTGTAGTATCAGGTGGGACAGGGTCCTACAATGAGCAGTTCTTC,CASSLAGVVSGGTGSYNEQFF
TRBV30,few,-,TRBJ2-7,TGTGCCTGGAGGACAGCTTACGAGCAGTACTTC,CAWRTAYEQYF
TRBV6-6,-,-,TRBJ1-2,TGTGCCAGCAGCGCAGTGCGTAACTATGGCTACACCTTC,CASSAVRNYGYTF
TRBV7-3,-,-,TRBJ2-7,TGTGCCAGCAGCCCCCCTGGGCATTCCTACAATGAGCAGTACTTC,CASSPPGHSYNEQYF
TRBV2,few,-,TRBJ2-5,TGTGCCAGCAGTCGCATCCAGGGGGGTTATGAGACCCAGTACTTC,CASSRIQGGYETQYF
TRBV7-3,many,TRBD2,TRBJ2-3,TGTGCCAGCAGCAGTACTAGCGGGAGGGGAGATACGCAGTATTTT,CASSSTSGRGDTQYF
TRBV25-1,-,-,TRBJ2-5,TGTGCCAGCAGTGGAGGACAGGAGGGGACCCAGTACTTC,CASSGGQEGTQYF